These 25 T cell receptor beta chains were all obtained from the same sample, sequenced in a study of cytomegalovirus exposure and HLA in healthy donors. Using immunoSEQ multiplex PCR, the repertoire was profiled, and TCRdb retains in-frame clones only, with some absent. The data show 150,000 to 200,000 clones, with 90% to 97% seen just once and 0.8% to 1% held by the top ten. The sample consisted of PBMCs. The receptors derive from a woman younger than 35 in good health and CMV-seronegative.

CDR3: CASSPVADSNQPQHF. The DNA for the CDR3 is TGTGCCAGCTCACCGGTGGCAGATAGCAATCAGCCCCAGCATTTT. The chain uses TRBV18 and TRBJ1-5; D is undetermined. Germline V gene lookup returns CDR1 KGHSH and CDR2 LQKENI. The CDR3 sequence is 15 residues long. The V end was cut by 3 bases, the J end by 0 bases, with 9 bases between.

This chain links TRBV4-2 with TRBJ2-3, with D possibly TRBD2 on 5 matching bases. This CDR3 region has 13 residues. The germline V and J ends were trimmed by 5 bases and 7 bases, with 13 bases remaining between them. In germline, CDR1 is LGHNA, CDR2 YNFKEQ. The CDR3 DNA is TGTGCCAGCAGCTCCACTCGGGGAAATACGCAGTATTTT. Encoded protein: CASSSTRGNTQYF.

The rearrangement uses TRBV7-2 and TRBJ1-3; the D is unclear. V was shortened by 4 bases and J by 9 bases, with 10 bases between the two germline ends. This CDR3 is built from 12 residues. Germline CDR1 SGHTA, CDR2 FQGNSA. The CDR3 spells CASSSGSSTIYF. CDR3 sequence (DNA): TGTGCCAGCAGCTCCGGGTCTTCCACCATATATTTT.

This clone came up once. This same CDR3 is encoded by further DNA sequences in the sample. The chain recombines TRBV4-1 with TRBJ2-3, with a tentative D call TRBD2 (5 bases). With 0 bases removed from V and 2 bases from J, the gap between germline ends came to 9 bases. The length of the CDR3 is 15 residues. Germline CDR1 and CDR2: MGHRA and YSYEKL. CDR3 in DNA: TGCGCCAGCAGCCAAGAGGGAGCGGCCACAGATACGCAGTATTTT. Translated, it gives CASSQEGAATDTQYF.

The genes are TRBV18 and TRBJ2-1; D is perhaps TRBD2 (6 bases). Deletions cut 1 base from V and 0 bases from J, with 16 bases between. The length of the CDR3 is 18 residues. Germline CDR1 is KGHSH and CDR2 is LQKENI. CDR3: CASSPRRGVSSSYNEQFF. In DNA, the CDR3 is TGTGCCAGCTCACCACGGCGCGGGGTCTCGAGCTCCTACAATGAGCAGTTCTTC.

The rearrangement links TRBV6-5 to TRBJ1-1, with TRBD1 matching 8 bases. V dropped 9 bases and J dropped 6; count of bases not matched to a gene: 9. The CDR3 spans 13 residues. Germline V gene lookup returns CDR1 MNHEY and CDR2 SVGAGI. In DNA, the CDR3 is TGTGCCAGTTCGACAGGGGAGGTCTCTGAAGCTTTCTTT. Protein: CASSTGEVSEAFF.

The chain has TRBV30 and TRBJ2-3, with 8 bases aligning to TRBD1. Trimming took 8 bases from V and 14 from J; bases not matched to a gene: 9. Germline loops: CDR1 GTSNPN, CDR2 SVGIG (reference sequence). This CDR3 has 10 amino acids. CDR3 sequence (DNA): TGTGCCGGGACAGGCGGACACCTGTATTTT. Translating it yields CAGTGGHLYF.

The chain links TRBV6-1 to TRBJ1-4, with TRBD1 as a possible D gene (6 bases). CDR1 MNHNS and CDR2 SASEGT come from the germline V gene. This CDR3 region has 15 residues. Trimming removed 7 bases at V and 0 bases at J, with 12 bases between. The CDR3 coding sequence is TGTGCCAGCACCCCTGGACAGCCAACTAATGAAAAACTGTTTTTT. Amino acids: CASTPGQPTNEKLFF.

This chain uses TRBV5-6 with TRBJ2-2, with unresolved D. The V gene's germline CDR1 is SGHDT and CDR2 YYEEEE. Trimming removed 0 bases at V and 4 bases at J, with 10 bases between. CDR3 length equals 15 residues. CDR3 sequence (DNA): TGTGCCAGCAGCTTGGCTTTGGCAACCACCGGGGAGCTGTTTTTT. It is translated as CASSLALATTGELFF.

The J gene is TRBJ1-1, the V gene TRBV7-2; weak D call: TRBD1 (5 bases). Per germline, CDR1 SGHTA and CDR2 FQGNSA. The CDR3 is 16 residues long. The V end was cut by 2 bases, the J end by 7 bases, with 20 bases between. CDR3 sequence: CASSLTGGIVGVEAFF. CDR3 DNA sequence: TGTGCCAGCAGCTTAACGGGAGGGATCGTAGGGGTTGAAGCTTTCTTT.

A single count supports this clone. The chain has TRBV7-9 and TRBJ1-2; perhaps TRBD1 as D (6 bases). Germline assignment: CDR1 SEHNR and CDR2 FQNEAQ (reference sequence). The CDR3 has 18 amino acids. V was pared by 2 bases and J by 3 bases, with 22 bases between. The DNA of the CDR3 is TGTGCCAGCAGCTTAAGCGGATTACAGGGAGGGTATCACTATGGCTACACCTTC. Its protein product is CASSLSGLQGGYHYGYTF.

The chain employs TRBV6-5 and TRBJ1-6; 8 nucleotides agree with TRBD1. The V gene's germline CDR1 is MNHEY and CDR2 SVGAGI. The CDR3 covers 14 residues. V lost 5 bases and J lost 5; bases outside the gene matches: 2. CDR3 DNA: TGTGCCAGCAGTGAACAGGGGGATAATTCACCCCTCCACTTT. Translation gives CASSEQGDNSPLHF.

The V call is TRBV5-1, the J call TRBJ1-1; 9 nucleotides line up with TRBD1. Per germline, CDR1 SGHRS and CDR2 YFSETQ. The trim removed 4 bases at V and 5 bases at J, leaving 9 bases unmatched. This CDR3 is built from 15 residues. CDR3 DNA sequence: TGCGCCAGCAGCCGAAATACAGGGGGCGAAACTGAAGCTTTCTTT. Translated: CASSRNTGGETEAFF.

The V call is TRBV19, the J call TRBJ2-5; D is perhaps TRBD2 (5 bases). The germline CDR1 and CDR2 sequences are LNHDA and SQIVND (reference sequence). The CDR3 covers 16 residues. The germline V and J ends were trimmed by 4 bases and 2 bases, with 17 bases remaining between them. The CDR3 nucleotides are TGTGCCAGTAGTACCCGGGGAACCTTAAGACAAGAGACCCAGTACTTC. This gives the protein CASSTRGTLRQETQYF.

The chain joins TRBV7-9 to TRBJ1-5; a weak D match, TRBD1 (5 bases). Germline CDR1 and CDR2: SEHNR and FQNEAQ (reference sequence). Trimming removed 5 bases at V and 5 bases at J, with 16 bases between. The CDR3 runs to 15 residues. The CDR3 region is CASSATGGWDQPQHF. The CDR3 DNA sequence: TGTGCCAGCAGCGCCACCGGGGGGTGGGATCAGCCCCAGCATTTT.

This clone occurred once. The chain carries TRBV15 and TRBJ1-2; 10 bases are a match to TRBD1. This CDR3 region has 15 residues. The junction had 5 bases not matched to a gene; V was cut back by 3 bases and J by 4 bases. Germline CDR1 and CDR2: LNHNV and YYDKDF (reference sequence). In nucleotides, the CDR3 is TGTGCCACCAGCAGCAGGACAGGGGGGATCTATGGCTACACCTTC. Translated: CATSSRTGGIYGYTF.

This chain links TRBV27 with TRBJ1-4; D gene ambiguous. This CDR3 has 17 amino acids. Germline-derived CDR1 and CDR2 are MNHEY and SMNVEV (reference sequence). V gave up 6 bases and J gave up 6 bases, with 23 bases separating them. The CDR3 sequence: CASRSFRGRGWHEKLFF. The CDR3 nucleotides read TGTGCCAGCAGATCTTTCAGAGGCCGTGGATGGCATGAAAAACTGTTTTTT. Supplemented by reference TRBV27 and TRBJ1-4, the full variable domain reads EAQVTQNPRYLITVTGKKLTVTCSQNMNHEYMSWYRQDPGLGLRQIYYSMNVEVTDKGDVPEGYKVSRKEKRNFPLILESPSPNQTSLYFCASRSFRGRGWHEKLFFGSGTQLSVL.

Turning to this clone: The same CDR3 also results from other DNA sequences found in this sample. The chain combines TRBV30 with TRBJ1-5; D not resolved. CDR3 length: 13 residues. V dropped 2 bases and J dropped 1 base, with 6 bases sitting between them. The germline V gene encodes CDR1 GTSNPN and CDR2 SVGIG (reference sequence). Here the CDR3 DNA reads TGTGCCTGGAGTCGAGGGAGCAATCAGCCCCAGCATTTT. Amino acid sequence: CAWSRGSNQPQHF.

V and J are TRBV19 and TRBJ2-7; the D gene is possibly TRBD1 (6 bases). Germline assignment: CDR1 LNHDA and CDR2 SQIVND (reference sequence). The CDR3 length is 14 residues. Trimming cost V 8 bases and J 4 bases, with 18 bases left between them. The CDR3 DNA follows: TGTGCCAGTGGCACCCCCGGGACAAGGTACGAGCAGTACTTC. It specifies CASGTPGTRYEQYF.

The V call is TRBV30, the J call TRBJ2-7, with 10 bases lining up with TRBD1. Unmatched junction bases numbered 11, after V lost 0 bases and J lost 3 bases. CDR3 length: 17 amino acids. Germline assignment: CDR1 GTSNPN and CDR2 SVGIG (reference sequence). CDR3 sequence: CAWSVLGQGGDYYEQYF. CDR3 in DNA: TGTGCCTGGAGTGTACTAGGACAGGGGGGCGACTACTACGAGCAGTACTTC. The complete variable domain, with remaining parts taken from reference TRBV30 and TRBJ2-7, reads SQTIHQWPATLVQPVGSPLSLECTVEGTSNPNLYWYRQAAGRGLQLLFYSVGIGQISSEVPQNLSASRPQDRQFILSSKKLLLSDSGFYLCAWSVLGQGGDYYEQYFGPGTRLTVT.

This clone appeared once. This chain links TRBV30 with TRBJ2-5; 8 nucleotides align to TRBD1. Germline CDR1 is GTSNPN and CDR2 is SVGIG (reference sequence). CDR3 length: 14 amino acids. The V segment lost 5 bases and the J segment 6 bases; nucleotides outside the gene matches: 11. The CDR3 coding sequence is TGTGCCTGGGGTGGGACAGGCTCCCTCAAGACCCAGTACTTC. This codes for CAWGGTGSLKTQYF. Full variable domain (remainder filled in from reference TRBV30 and TRBJ2-5): SQTIHQWPATLVQPVGSPLSLECTVEGTSNPNLYWYRQAAGRGLQLLFYSVGIGQISSEVPQNLSASRPQDRQFILSSKKLLLSDSGFYLCAWGGTGSLKTQYFGPGTRLLVL.

V gene TRBV6-5 combines with J gene TRBJ1-4, with D perhaps TRBD1 (5 bases). CDR1 MNHEY and CDR2 SVGAGI come from the germline V gene. The V end lost 3 bases, the J end lost 5 bases, and 13 bases lay between the germline ends. CDR3 length: 15 amino acids. CDR3 sequence (DNA): TGTGCCAGCAGTTATGGCGCAGGGCTCAATGAAAAACTGTTTTTT. Its translation: CASSYGAGLNEKLFF.

The CDR3 bases are TGTGCCAGCAGCCAAAGCCCCAGGCGGGTTAATGAAAAACTGTTTTTT. It translates to CASSQSPRRVNEKLFF. The rearrangement uses TRBV4-2 and TRBJ1-4; D not certain. Deletions cut 2 bases from V and 4 bases from J, with 14 bases between. The CDR3 contains 16 residues. Germline assignment: CDR1 LGHNA and CDR2 YNFKEQ.

V is TRBV2 and J is TRBJ1-5; the match to TRBD1 covers 7 bases. Germline lookup yields CDR1 SNHLY and CDR2 FYNNEI. The CDR3 consists of 14 residues. V shed 5 bases, J shed 3 bases, and the junction held 4 bases outside the gene matches. The DNA of the CDR3 is TGTGCCAGCAGTCATGGGACAGCCAATCAGCCCCAGCATTTT. The encoded protein is CASSHGTANQPQHF.

The chain has TRBV12-5 and TRBJ2-1; 7 positions agree with TRBD2. V lost 0 bases, J lost 6 bases, and 14 bases stayed unmatched. The germline V gene encodes CDR1 LGHNT and CDR2 FRNRAP. The CDR3 totals 18 residues. CDR3 in amino acids: CASGLVLLTAGGFNEQFF. Written as DNA, the CDR3 is TGTGCTAGTGGTTTGGTACTTTTGACAGCCGGGGGGTTCAATGAGCAGTTCTTC.